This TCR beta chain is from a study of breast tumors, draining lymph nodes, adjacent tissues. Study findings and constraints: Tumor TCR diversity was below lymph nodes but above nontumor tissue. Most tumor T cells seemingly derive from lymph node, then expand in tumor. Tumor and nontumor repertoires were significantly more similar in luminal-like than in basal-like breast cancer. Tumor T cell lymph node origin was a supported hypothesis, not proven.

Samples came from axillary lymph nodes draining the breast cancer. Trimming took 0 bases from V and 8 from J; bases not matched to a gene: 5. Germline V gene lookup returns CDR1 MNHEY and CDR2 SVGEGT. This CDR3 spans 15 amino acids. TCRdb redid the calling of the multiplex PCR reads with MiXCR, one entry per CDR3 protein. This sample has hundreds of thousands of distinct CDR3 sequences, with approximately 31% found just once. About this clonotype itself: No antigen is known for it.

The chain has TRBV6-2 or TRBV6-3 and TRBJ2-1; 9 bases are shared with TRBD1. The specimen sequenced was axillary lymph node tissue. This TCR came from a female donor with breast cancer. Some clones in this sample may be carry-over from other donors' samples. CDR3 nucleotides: TGTGCCAGCAGTTACTCAGGGGGACAGGGACATGAGCAGTTCTTC. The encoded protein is CASSYSGGQGHEQFF.